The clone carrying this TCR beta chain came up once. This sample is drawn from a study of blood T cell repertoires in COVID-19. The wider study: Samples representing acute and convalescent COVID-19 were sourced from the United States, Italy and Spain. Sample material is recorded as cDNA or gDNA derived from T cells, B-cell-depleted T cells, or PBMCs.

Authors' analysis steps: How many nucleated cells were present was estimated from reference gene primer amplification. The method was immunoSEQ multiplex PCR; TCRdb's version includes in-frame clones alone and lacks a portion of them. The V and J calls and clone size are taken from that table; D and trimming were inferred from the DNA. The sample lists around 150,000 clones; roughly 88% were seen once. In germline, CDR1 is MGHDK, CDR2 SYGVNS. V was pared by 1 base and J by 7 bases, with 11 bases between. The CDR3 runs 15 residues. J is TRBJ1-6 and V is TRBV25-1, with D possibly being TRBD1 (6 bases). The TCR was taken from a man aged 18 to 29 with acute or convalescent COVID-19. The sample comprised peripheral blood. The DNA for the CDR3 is TGTGCCAGCAGTGAATTCACAGGGAGCAATTCACCCCTCCACTTT. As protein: CASSEFTGSNSPLHF.